One sample yielded the 19 T cell receptor beta chains listed below, sequenced in a study of post-analysis software for immune sequencing data. Study-wide results and caveats: Roughly 5 TRBV segments occurring more often in patients than controls included TRBV5-6, TRBV5-1 and TRBV20-1.

TCR beta cDNA libraries had unique molecular identifiers. A single record per CDR3 protein comes from TCRdb applying MiXCR to the PCR reads. This table holds roughly 700,000 distinct CDR3 sequences, roughly 30% found once. The antigens of these receptors remain unknown. Source material: blood. All receptors come from a girl between 5 and 17 years old with multiple sclerosis.

This clonotype was seen a handful of times. The J gene is TRBJ2-3, the V gene TRBV20-1, with D possibly matching TRBD2 (5 bases). Germline loops: CDR1 DFQATT, CDR2 SNEGSKA (reference sequence). The CDR3 totals 13 residues. The V end lost 6 bases, the J end lost 1 base, and 11 bases lay between the germline ends. CDR3 residues: CSAPPGGTDTQYF. In DNA form, the CDR3 reads TGCAGTGCCCCCCCCGGGGGCACAGATACGCAGTATTTT.

This rearrangement joins TRBV29-1 to TRBJ1-4; possibly TRBD1 for D (5 bases). CDR3 size: 16 residues. V was pared by 5 bases and J by 3 bases, with 19 bases between. Germline CDR1 reads SQVTM; CDR2 reads ANQGSEA. CDR3 bases: TGCAGCGTTCCGGCGGGCGTGGGGCTGTCTAATGAAAAACTGTTTTTT. It yields the protein CSVPAGVGLSNEKLFF.

V usage is TRBV28 and J usage is TRBJ2-1; perhaps TRBD2 as D (6 bases). Germline V lookup: CDR1 MDHEN, CDR2 SYDVKM. The CDR3 has 15 residues. V was cut by 10 bases and J by 3 bases, with 19 bases left in between. The CDR3 reads CAIREPGEVYNEQFF. DNA of the CDR3: TGTGCCATCAGGGAGCCTGGGGAGGTCTACAATGAGCAGTTCTTC.

This clonotype was found a few times. This CDR3 is CSARGRDERGETQYF. Here the CDR3 DNA reads TGCAGTGCTAGAGGTCGGGACGAACGAGGCGAGACCCAGTACTTC. This chain links TRBV20-1 with TRBJ2-5; D may correspond to TRBD1 or TRBD2 (5 bases each). Trimming cost V 1 base and J 5 bases, with 17 bases left between them. Germline lookup yields CDR1 DFQATT and CDR2 SNEGSKA (reference sequence). The CDR3 runs 15 residues.

The chain carries TRBV7-8 and TRBJ1-4, with D maybe TRBD1 (5 bases). There are 15 residues in the CDR3. V dropped 1 base and J dropped 4 bases, with 10 bases sitting between them. Per germline, CDR1 SGHVS and CDR2 FQNEAQ. The CDR3 loop reads CASSLVWGINEKLFF. CDR3 DNA: TGTGCCAGCAGCTTAGTTTGGGGGATTAATGAAAAACTGTTTTTT. Looking up the rest from reference TRBV7-8 and TRBJ1-4 gives the full variable domain: GAGVSQSPRYKVAKRGQDVALRCDPISGHVSLFWYQQALGQGPEFLTYFQNEAQLDKSGLPSDRFFAERPEGSVSTLKIQRTQQEDSAVYLCASSLVWGINEKLFFGSGTQLSVL.

This sequence joins TRBV27 and TRBJ2-7; no clear D. V was cut by 0 bases and J by 2 bases, with 11 bases left in between. CDR1 is MNHEY, CDR2 SMNVEV, per germline (reference sequence). The CDR3 spans 15 residues. This CDR3 reads CASSLSAGTTYEQYF. For the CDR3, the DNA is TGTGCCAGCAGTTTATCAGCCGGCACAACCTACGAGCAGTACTTC.

In its sample, this clonotype was seen a few times. The chain joins TRBV7-2 to TRBJ1-6; D gene uncertain. V gave up 5 bases and J gave up 10 bases, with 18 bases separating them. The germline V gene encodes CDR1 SGHTA and CDR2 FQGNSA. The CDR3 sequence is 15 residues long. The CDR3 nucleotides read TGTGCCAGCAGCCTCACAGCGGTTAGTCAATCACCCCTCCACTTT. It encodes CASSLTAVSQSPLHF.

The CDR3 region is CASSSERDTDTQYF. The CDR3 DNA follows: TGTGCCAGCAGTTCCGAGCGGGACACAGATACGCAGTATTTT. The chain recombines TRBV6-2 or TRBV6-3 with TRBJ2-3; 7 positions match TRBD2. The CDR3 consists of 14 residues. Per the germline V gene, CDR1 is MNHEY and CDR2 is SVGEGT. V gave up 4 bases and J gave up 2 bases; unmatched junction bases: 3.

This clonotype occurred many times. V gene TRBV24-1 combines with J gene TRBJ1-2; the D is unclear. This CDR3 is 12 amino acids long. Between the trimmed V and J ends, which lost 0 bases and 8 bases, there was a span of 6 bases. Germline assignment: CDR1 KGHDR and CDR2 SFDVKD. The CDR3 spells CATSDLVGGYTF. The CDR3 bases are TGTGCCACCAGTGATTTGGTAGGGGGCTACACCTTC.

The V and J genes are TRBV10-3 and TRBJ1-5; TRBD1 is a possible D gene (6 bases). V was trimmed by 3 bases and J by 0 bases, leaving 9 bases between them. CDR3 length: 15 amino acids. Germline values: CDR1 ENHRY, CDR2 SYGVKD. The CDR3 here is CAISETGNSNQPQHF. The CDR3 DNA is TGTGCCATCAGTGAAACAGGGAATAGCAATCAGCCCCAGCATTTT.

The chain links TRBV7-9 to TRBJ2-7; D unresolved. V lost 1 base and J lost 7, with 17 bases in between. The length of the CDR3 is 15 residues. Germline CDR1 SEHNR, CDR2 FQNEAQ (reference sequence). The CDR3 bases are TGTGCCAGCAGCTTAGAAGACGGATCCCTTTTTGAGCAGTACTTC. This translates into CASSLEDGSLFEQYF. Drawing the rest from reference TRBV7-9 and TRBJ2-7, the complete variable domain is DTGVSQNPRHKITKRGQNVTFRCDPISEHNRLYWYRQTLGQGPEFLTYFQNEAQLEKSRLLSDRFSAERPKGSFSTLEIQRTEQGDSAMYLCASSLEDGSLFEQYFGPGTRLTVT.

This clonotype was picked up a small number of times. The rearrangement uses TRBV12-5 and TRBJ2-1; D not certain. CDR3 length: 12 amino acids. Looked up from germline, CDR1 is LGHNT and CDR2 is FRNRAP. V shed 5 bases and J shed 12 bases, with 14 bases lying between them. In DNA, the CDR3 is TGTGCTAGTGGTATAGATCTGTACGGGCAGTTCTTC. This translates into CASGIDLYGQFF.

This clonotype was observed a few times. V gene TRBV28 combines with J gene TRBJ2-7; maybe TRBD2 (6 bases). Trimming shortened V by 4 bases and J by 3 bases, and 13 bases separated the two germline ends. CDR1 and CDR2 from the germline V gene are MDHEN and SYDVKM. The CDR3 contains 14 residues. CDR3 coding DNA: TGTGCCAGCAGTTCTCTAGCGTCCAACTACGAGCAGTACTTC. It translates to CASSSLASNYEQYF.

V gene TRBV28 combines with J gene TRBJ2-7; 7 nucleotides line up with TRBD2. Germline V gene sequence: CDR1 MDHEN, CDR2 SYDVKM. This CDR3 is built from 15 residues. The V segment lost 8 bases and the J segment 2 bases; nucleotides outside the gene matches: 12. The CDR3 sequence is CASVTAAGVTYEQYF. CDR3 DNA sequence: TGTGCCAGCGTCACCGCGGCGGGAGTCACCTACGAGCAGTACTTC.

This clonotype was recorded a few times. V is TRBV10-3 and J is TRBJ1-5, with 9 bases fitting TRBD1. The CDR3 covers 13 residues. Trimming removed 3 bases from V and 12 bases from J; junction bases left unmatched: 6. Germline V gene sequence: CDR1 ENHRY, CDR2 SYGVKD. The CDR3 region is CAISDVGTGHQHF. The CDR3 region has the DNA TGTGCCATCAGTGATGTTGGGACAGGGCACCAGCATTTT.

This clonotype came up many times. The chain links TRBV27 to TRBJ2-3, with 8 bases matching TRBD1. The CDR3 runs to 15 residues. J gave up 4 bases and V 3 bases, and 6 bases lay outside the gene matches. Germline lookup yields CDR1 MNHEY and CDR2 SMNVEV (reference sequence). CDR3 amino acids: CASSFGTGVSDTQYF. CDR3 DNA sequence: TGTGCCAGCAGTTTTGGGACAGGAGTGTCAGATACGCAGTATTTT.

The J gene is TRBJ2-7, the V gene TRBV3-1, with D possibly being TRBD2 (5 bases). V was clipped by 4 bases and J by 4 bases, with 11 bases between them. Per the germline V gene, CDR1 is LGHDT and CDR2 is YNNKEL (reference sequence). The CDR3 extends over 13 amino acids. The CDR3 DNA reads TGTGCCAGCAGCCCAGGACTGAATTACGAGCAGTACTTC. It specifies CASSPGLNYEQYF.

The chain uses TRBV20-1 and TRBJ2-5; D may match TRBD1 or TRBD2 (5 bases each). V dropped 4 bases and J dropped 6 bases, with 21 bases sitting between them. The germline V gene encodes CDR1 DFQATT and CDR2 SNEGSKA (reference sequence). The CDR3 is made up of 15 amino acids. This CDR3 is CSATPGPLRQKTQYF. Written as DNA, the CDR3 is TGCAGTGCTACTCCGGGACCCCTTAGGCAAAAGACCCAGTACTTC.

This clonotype came up a few times. The chain employs TRBV6-5 and TRBJ2-4, with D perhaps TRBD1 (5 bases). Trimming shortened V by 0 bases and J by 0 bases, and 12 bases separated the two germline ends. Germline CDR1 and CDR2: MNHEY and SVGAGI. The CDR3 length is 17 residues. CDR3 coding DNA: TGTGCCAGCAGTTACTCGTTAGGGGCGATAGCCAAAAACATTCAGTACTTC. It yields the protein CASSYSLGAIAKNIQYF.